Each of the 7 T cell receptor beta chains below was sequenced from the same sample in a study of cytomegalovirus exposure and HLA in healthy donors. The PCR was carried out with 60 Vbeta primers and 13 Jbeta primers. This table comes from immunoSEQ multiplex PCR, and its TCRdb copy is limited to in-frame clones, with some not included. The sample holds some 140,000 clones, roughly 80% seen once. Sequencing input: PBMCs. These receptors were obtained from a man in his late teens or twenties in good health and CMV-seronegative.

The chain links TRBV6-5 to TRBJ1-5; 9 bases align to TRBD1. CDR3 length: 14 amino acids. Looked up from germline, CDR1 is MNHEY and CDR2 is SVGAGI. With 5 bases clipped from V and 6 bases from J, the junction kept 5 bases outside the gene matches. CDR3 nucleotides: TGTGCCAGCAGTACGGGACAGGGTTTTCAGCCCCAGCATTTT. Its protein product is CASSTGQGFQPQHF.

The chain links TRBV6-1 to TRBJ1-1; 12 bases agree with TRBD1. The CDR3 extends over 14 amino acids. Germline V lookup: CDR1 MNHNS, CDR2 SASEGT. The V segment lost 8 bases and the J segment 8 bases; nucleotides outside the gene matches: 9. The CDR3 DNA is TGTGCCAGCTGCAAGGGACAGGGGGCTTTAGAAGCTTTCTTT. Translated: CASCKGQGALEAFF.

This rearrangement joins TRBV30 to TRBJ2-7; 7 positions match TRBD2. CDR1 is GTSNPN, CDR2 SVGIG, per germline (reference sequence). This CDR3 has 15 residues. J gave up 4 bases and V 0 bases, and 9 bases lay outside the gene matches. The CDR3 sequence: CAWSVGAGDLYEQYF. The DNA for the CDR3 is TGTGCCTGGAGTGTCGGGGCGGGGGATCTATACGAGCAGTACTTC.

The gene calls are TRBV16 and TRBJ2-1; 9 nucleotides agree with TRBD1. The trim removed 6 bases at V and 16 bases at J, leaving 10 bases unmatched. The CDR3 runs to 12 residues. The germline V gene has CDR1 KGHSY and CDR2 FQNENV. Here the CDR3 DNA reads TGTGCCAGCAGACAACCGGGACAGGGTCACTTCTTC. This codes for CASRQPGQGHFF.

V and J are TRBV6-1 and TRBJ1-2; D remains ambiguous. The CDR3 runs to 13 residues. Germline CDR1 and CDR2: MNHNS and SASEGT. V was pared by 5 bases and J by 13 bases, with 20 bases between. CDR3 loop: CASSSEGQLGCTF. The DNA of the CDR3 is TGTGCCAGCAGTTCGGAGGGCCAACTCGGGTGCACCTTC.

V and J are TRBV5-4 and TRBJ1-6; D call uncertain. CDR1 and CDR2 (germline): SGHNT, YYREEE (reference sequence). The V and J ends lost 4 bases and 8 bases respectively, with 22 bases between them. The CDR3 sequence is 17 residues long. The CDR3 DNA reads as TGTGCCAGCAGCCCGGAGCCCCACCGGGGTTCTGATTCACCCCTCCACTTT. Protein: CASSPEPHRGSDSPLHF.

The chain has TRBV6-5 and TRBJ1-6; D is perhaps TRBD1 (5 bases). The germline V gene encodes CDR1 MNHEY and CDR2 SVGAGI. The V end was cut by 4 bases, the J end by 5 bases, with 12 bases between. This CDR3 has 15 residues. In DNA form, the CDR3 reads TGTGCCAGCAGTTTAATGGGGGGTGATAATTCACCCCTCCACTTT. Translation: CASSLMGGDNSPLHF.